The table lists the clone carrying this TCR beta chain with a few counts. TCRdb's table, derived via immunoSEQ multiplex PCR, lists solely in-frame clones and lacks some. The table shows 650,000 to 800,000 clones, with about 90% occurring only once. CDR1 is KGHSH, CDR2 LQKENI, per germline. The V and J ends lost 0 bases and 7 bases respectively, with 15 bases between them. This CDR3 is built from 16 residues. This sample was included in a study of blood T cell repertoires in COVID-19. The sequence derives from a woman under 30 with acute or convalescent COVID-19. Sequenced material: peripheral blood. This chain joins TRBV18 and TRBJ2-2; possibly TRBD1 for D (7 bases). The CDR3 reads CASSPPTGEVVGELFF. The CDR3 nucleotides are TGTGCCAGCTCACCACCCACAGGGGAGGTCGTCGGGGAGCTGTTTTTT.